This is a list of T cell receptor beta chains from one sample in a study of blood T cell repertoires in COVID-19. Using immunoSEQ multiplex PCR, the repertoire was profiled, and TCRdb retains in-frame clones only, with some absent. The repertoire has over 45,000 clones, about 70% of them found once; the top ten carry approximately 20%. What was sequenced was peripheral blood. These TCRs come from a man over 45 with active or convalescent COVID-19. The CDR3 runs from the conserved cysteine through the conserved F or W. The order of the fields is V gene, J gene, clone size, CDR3 protein. The listing skips clone size in some rows; elsewhere it reads once, few, many or a size class.

>TRBV11-3|TRBJ2-1|NA
CASSQTSGKDEQFF
>TRBV6-5|TRBJ1-6|NA
CASSYGGARSNSPLHF
>TRBV2|TRBJ1-5|NA
CASRVDRYQPQHF
>TRBV10-2|TRBJ2-1|NA
CASSLNILSGTHLDEQFF
>TRBV3-1/TRBV3-2|TRBJ1-5|NA
CASSFGQGSGQPQHF
>TRBV5-6|TRBJ1-2|NA
CASSPDRGSYTF
>TRBV4-1|TRBJ2-1|once
CASSQGGLAGLDNEQFF
>TRBV2|TRBJ2-3|NA
CASSVEGDTDTQYF
>TRBV4-2|TRBJ2-7|NA
CASSQLGEGRGYEQYF
>TRBV25-1|TRBJ2-3|NA
CASVTASGGFTDTQYF
>TRBV10-3|TRBJ2-1|NA
CAIRGASEFNEQFF
>TRBV5-4|TRBJ1-2|NA
CASSTLDRSYYGYTF
>TRBV7-2|TRBJ1-3|NA
CASRYSLRSGNTIYF
>TRBV10-3|TRBJ2-5|NA
CAISDKTSGKETQYF
>TRBV10-3|TRBJ2-7|few
CAISESIGQLSSEQYF
>TRBV7-6|TRBJ2-6|few
CASSSSVRSGANVLTF
>TRBV29-1|TRBJ2-1|NA
CSVLAGILSNEQFF
>TRBV2|TRBJ2-3|few
CASSGTSENTDTQYF
>TRBV5-1|TRBJ2-5|few
CASSLEGATSRETQYF
>TRBV4-1|TRBJ2-1|NA
CASSQDSRVANEQFF
>TRBV9|TRBJ2-1|few
CASSVDDIGLGEQFF
>TRBV30|TRBJ2-7|NA
CAWTLDRGEQYF
>TRBV11-3|TRBJ2-1|few
CASSPGRGGYNEQFF
>TRBV11-3|TRBJ2-1|NA
CASSLGPSGRGEQFF
>TRBV27|TRBJ2-2|NA
CASSPQGRIETGELFF
>TRBV27|TRBJ2-1|NA
CASSSGTSGGTNEQFF
>TRBV7-6|TRBJ2-7|NA
CASSLGAGTGTGTYEQYF
>TRBV5-1|TRBJ2-1|NA
CASSLGTGLHEQFF
>TRBV2|TRBJ1-5|NA
CASSAYLSGSNQPQHF
>TRBV5-5|TRBJ2-2|NA
CASSFSPNTGELFF
>TRBV5-4|TRBJ2-1|NA
CASSLRQGGNNEQFF
>TRBV9|TRBJ1-1|once
CASSVDPVVNTEAFF